This T cell receptor (beta chain) stems from a study of T cell repertoires in cytomegalovirus infection. Study background: CMV epitopes, recently identified HLA-C-restricted and well-studied HLA-B-restricted, were used. Through public TCR beta signatures, both CMV infection and matching HLA type were indicated.

TCRdb itself ran the reads through MiXCR, one entry per CDR3 protein. The sample records 650,000 to 850,000 distinct CDR3 sequences, around 29% being singletons. Germline assignment: CDR1 SGHVS and CDR2 FNYEAQ. This CDR3 is built from 17 residues. Findings and caveats of the study: CMV-specific TCR beta clonotypes restricted by HLA-C dominated the ex vivo response.

Only a few counts were recorded for this clonotype. Its antigen remains unknown. At one boundary the junction diverges from the germline segment, which might be a read error. The V call is TRBV7-6, the J call TRBJ2-1; tentatively, D is TRBD2 (6 bases). This TCR came from a human donor in good health (CMV status not recorded). Some clones in this sample may be carry-over from other donors' samples. The sample in question was cultured CD8+ T cells from PBMCs, obtained from culture after CMV antigen stimulation. The CDR3 protein is CASSPSPPGGDDDEQFF. CDR3 DNA sequence: TGTGCTAGCAGCCCGTCACCCCCCGGGGGTGATGATGATGAGCAGTTCTTC.